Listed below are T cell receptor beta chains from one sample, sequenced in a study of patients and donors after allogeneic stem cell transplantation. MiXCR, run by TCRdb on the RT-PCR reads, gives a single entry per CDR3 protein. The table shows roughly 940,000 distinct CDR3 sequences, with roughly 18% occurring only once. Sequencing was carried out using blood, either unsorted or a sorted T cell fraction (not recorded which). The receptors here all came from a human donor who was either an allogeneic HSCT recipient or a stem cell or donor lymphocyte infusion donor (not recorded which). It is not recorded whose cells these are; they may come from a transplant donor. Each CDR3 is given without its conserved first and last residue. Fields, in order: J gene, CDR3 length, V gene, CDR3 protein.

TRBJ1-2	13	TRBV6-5	ASSYSPPGGYGYT
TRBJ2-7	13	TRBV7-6	ASSLAEPSFYEQY
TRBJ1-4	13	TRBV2	ASKRIGATNEKLF
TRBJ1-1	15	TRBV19	ASSSNLRQGGRTEAF
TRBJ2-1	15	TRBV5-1	ASSLAYGRVPYNEQF
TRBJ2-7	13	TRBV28	ASSPQGTYSYEQY
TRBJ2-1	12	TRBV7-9	ASSLEGYAESTF
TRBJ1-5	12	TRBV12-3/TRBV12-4	ASSSDRGPQPQH
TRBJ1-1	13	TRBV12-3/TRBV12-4	ASSPSDRGRLVAF
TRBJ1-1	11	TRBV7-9	ASSSTGITEAF
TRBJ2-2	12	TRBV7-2	ASSTDWGSGELF
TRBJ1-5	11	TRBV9	ASSDVGNQPQH
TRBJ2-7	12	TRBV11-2	ASSLGASIYEQY
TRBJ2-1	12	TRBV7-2	ATRSGDSYNEQF
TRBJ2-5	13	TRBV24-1	ATSDLSRLGETQY
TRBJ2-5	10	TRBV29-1	SVVTGGETQY
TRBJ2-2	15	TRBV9	ASSVTSGRRKTGELF
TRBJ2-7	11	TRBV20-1	SARSTTDYEQY
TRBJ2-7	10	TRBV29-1	SVVEGWPEQY
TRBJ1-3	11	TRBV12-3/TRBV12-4	ASSLGAGNTIY
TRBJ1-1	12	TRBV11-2	ASSLRSGVTEAF
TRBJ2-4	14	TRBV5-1	ASSLEGIGAKNIQY
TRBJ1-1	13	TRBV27	ASSARQGVNTEAF
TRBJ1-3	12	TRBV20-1	SARDNRSGNTIY
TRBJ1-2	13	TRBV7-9	SSSLGGQGPYGYT
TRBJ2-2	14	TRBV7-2	ASSLEAGRATGELF
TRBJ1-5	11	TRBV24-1	ATSAGRNQPQH
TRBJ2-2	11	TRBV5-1	ASLPDWTGELF
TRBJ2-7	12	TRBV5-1	ASSWGAAAYEQY
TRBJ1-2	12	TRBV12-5	ASGLETGWGGYT
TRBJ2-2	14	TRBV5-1	ASSLTGVTVTGELF
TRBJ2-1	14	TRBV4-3	ASSQASRQGTDEQF
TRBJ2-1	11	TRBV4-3	ASSQGTHNEQF
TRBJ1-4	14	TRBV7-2	ASSWTGRRPNEKLF
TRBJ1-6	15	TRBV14	ASRRQRGSSYNSPLH
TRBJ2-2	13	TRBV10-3	AISGEQGGTGELF
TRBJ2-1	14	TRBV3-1	ASSLLASRSYNEQF
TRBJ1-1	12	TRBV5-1	ASSLPRANTEAF
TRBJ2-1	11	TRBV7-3	ASSFQSYGEQF
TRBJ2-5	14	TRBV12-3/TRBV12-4	ASSLGGGAVQETQY
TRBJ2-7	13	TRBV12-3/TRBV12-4	ASSVLAVRAHEQY
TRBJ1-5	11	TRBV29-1	SVEGGPNQPQH
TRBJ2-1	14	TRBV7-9	ASIYVGSGVLGEQF
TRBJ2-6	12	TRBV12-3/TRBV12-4	ASRQGGGANVLT
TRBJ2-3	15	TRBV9	ASSAPRGGLMPDTQY